This TCR beta chain emerged from a study of blood T cell repertoires in COVID-19. In the study overall: The samples span acute and convalescent COVID-19 from the United States, Italy and Spain. PBMCs, B-cell-depleted T cells, or T cells were the source of the cDNA or gDNA that made up the material.

The V and J ends lost 4 bases and 2 bases respectively, with 11 bases between them. This CDR3 region has 14 residues. Germline V CDR1 and CDR2: MGHRA, YSYEKL. Original methodology: The assay estimated nucleated cells by amplifying reference gene primers. Repertoires were generated with immunoSEQ multiplex PCR, while TCRdb's copy carries only in-frame clones and drops some. V and J calls and clone size are as listed in that table; D and trimming were resolved from the DNA. The sample has around 190,000 clones; roughly 88% are singletons. The receptor was derived from a human donor in a cohort sampled during active COVID-19. Material: peripheral blood. This sequence joins TRBV4-1 and TRBJ1-2; D may be TRBD1 (6 bases). Here the CDR3 DNA reads TGCGCCAGCAGCCGCAACAGGGAGAACTATGGCTACACCTTC. Protein product: CASSRNRENYGYTF.